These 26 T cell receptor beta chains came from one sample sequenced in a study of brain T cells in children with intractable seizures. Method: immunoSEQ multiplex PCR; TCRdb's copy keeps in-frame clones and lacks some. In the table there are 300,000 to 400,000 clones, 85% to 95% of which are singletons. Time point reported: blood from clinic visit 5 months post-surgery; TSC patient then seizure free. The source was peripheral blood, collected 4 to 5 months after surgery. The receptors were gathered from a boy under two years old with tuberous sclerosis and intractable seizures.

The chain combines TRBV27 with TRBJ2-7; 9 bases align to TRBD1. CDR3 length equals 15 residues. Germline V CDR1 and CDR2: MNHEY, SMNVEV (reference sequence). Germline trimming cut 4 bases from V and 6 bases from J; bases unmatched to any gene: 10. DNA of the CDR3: TGTGCCAGCAGTTCACCGGGACAGGGCTTTGTCGAGCAGTACTTC. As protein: CASSSPGQGFVEQYF.

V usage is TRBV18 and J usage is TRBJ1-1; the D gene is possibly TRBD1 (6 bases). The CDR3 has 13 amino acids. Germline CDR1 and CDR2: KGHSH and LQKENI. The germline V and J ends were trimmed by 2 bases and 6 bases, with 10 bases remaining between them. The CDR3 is CASSPTAGAEAFF. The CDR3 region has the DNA TGTGCCAGCTCACCAACGGCAGGGGCTGAAGCTTTCTTT.

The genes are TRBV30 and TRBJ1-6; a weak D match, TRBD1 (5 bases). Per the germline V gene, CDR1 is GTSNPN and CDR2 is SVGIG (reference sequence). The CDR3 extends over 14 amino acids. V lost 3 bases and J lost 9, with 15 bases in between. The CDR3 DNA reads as TGTGCCTGGAGGGTAGGGACGAACCTTTCACCCCTCCACTTT. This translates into CAWRVGTNLSPLHF. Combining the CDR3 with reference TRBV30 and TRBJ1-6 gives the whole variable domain SQTIHQWPATLVQPVGSPLSLECTVEGTSNPNLYWYRQAAGRGLQLLFYSVGIGQISSEVPQNLSASRPQDRQFILSSKKLLLSDSGFYLCAWRVGTNLSPLHFGNGTRLTVT.

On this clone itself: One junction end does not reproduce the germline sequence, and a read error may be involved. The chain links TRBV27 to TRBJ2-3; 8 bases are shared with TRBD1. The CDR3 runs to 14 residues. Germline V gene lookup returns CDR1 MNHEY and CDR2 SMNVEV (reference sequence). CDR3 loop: CASSLSGRDRSSNF. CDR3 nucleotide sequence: TGTGCCAGCAGTTTATCGGGTCGGGACAGGAGTAGCAATTTT.

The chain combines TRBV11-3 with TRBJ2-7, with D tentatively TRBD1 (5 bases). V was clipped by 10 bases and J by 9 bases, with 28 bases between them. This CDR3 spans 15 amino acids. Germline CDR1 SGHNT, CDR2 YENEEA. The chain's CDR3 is CANPPQRLPKTVQYF. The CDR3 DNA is TGTGCCAACCCCCCCCAGAGACTTCCCAAGACAGTGCAGTACTTC.

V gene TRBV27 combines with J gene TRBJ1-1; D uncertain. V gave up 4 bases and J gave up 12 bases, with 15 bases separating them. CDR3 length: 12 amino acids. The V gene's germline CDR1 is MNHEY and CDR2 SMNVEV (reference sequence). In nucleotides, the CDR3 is TGTGCCAGCAGTTCCTCCCTCAGAAGAACTTTCTTT. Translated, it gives CASSSSLRRTFF.

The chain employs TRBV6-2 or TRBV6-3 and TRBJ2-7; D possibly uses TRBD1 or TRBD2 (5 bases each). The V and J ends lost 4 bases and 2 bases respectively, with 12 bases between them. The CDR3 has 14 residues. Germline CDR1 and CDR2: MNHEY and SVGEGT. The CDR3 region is CASSSGTQPYEQYF. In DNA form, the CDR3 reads TGTGCCAGCAGTTCCGGGACCCAACCCTACGAGCAGTACTTC.

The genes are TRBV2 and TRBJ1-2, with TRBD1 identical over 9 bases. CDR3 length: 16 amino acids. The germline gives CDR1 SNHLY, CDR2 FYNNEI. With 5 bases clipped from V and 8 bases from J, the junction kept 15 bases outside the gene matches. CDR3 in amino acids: CASSSGTGPQIEGYTF. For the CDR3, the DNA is TGTGCCAGCAGTTCCGGGACAGGGCCCCAGATTGAAGGCTACACCTTC.

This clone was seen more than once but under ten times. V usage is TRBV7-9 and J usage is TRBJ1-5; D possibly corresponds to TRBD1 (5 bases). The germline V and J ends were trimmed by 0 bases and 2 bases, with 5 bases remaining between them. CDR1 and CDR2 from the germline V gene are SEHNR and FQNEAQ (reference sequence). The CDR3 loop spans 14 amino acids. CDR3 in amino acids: CASSLAGGNQPQHF. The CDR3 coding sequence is TGTGCCAGCAGCTTAGCAGGGGGCAATCAGCCCCAGCATTTT.

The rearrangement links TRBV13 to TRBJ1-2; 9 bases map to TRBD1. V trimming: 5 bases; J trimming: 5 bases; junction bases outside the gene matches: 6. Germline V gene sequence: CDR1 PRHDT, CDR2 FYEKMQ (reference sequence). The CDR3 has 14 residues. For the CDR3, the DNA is TGTGCCAGCAGCCTCAACAGGGGGCAGTATGGCTACACCTTC. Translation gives CASSLNRGQYGYTF.

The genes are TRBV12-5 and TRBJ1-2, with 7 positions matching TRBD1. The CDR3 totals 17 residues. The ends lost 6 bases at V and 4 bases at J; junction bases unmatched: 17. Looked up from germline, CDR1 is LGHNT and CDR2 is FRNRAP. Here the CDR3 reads CASGAAAGTEKFYGYTF. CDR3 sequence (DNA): TGTGCTAGTGGAGCCGCGGCCGGGACAGAGAAGTTCTATGGCTACACCTTC.

Here the CDR3 DNA reads TGTGCCAGCAGCTTGGAGGGGGGTGAGAACTATGGCTACACCTTC. It codes for CASSLEGGENYGYTF. The chain combines TRBV7-2 with TRBJ1-2; the D gene is possibly TRBD1 (6 bases). V was cut by 3 bases and J by 2 bases, with 13 bases left in between. The CDR3 is made up of 15 amino acids. In germline, CDR1 is SGHTA, CDR2 FQGNSA.

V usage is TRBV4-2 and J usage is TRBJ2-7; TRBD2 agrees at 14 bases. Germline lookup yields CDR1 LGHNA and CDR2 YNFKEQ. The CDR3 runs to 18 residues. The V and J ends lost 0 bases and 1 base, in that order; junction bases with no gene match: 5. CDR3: CASSQEGLAGGESYEQYF. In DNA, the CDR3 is TGTGCCAGCAGCCAAGAAGGACTAGCGGGAGGCGAGTCCTACGAGCAGTACTTC.

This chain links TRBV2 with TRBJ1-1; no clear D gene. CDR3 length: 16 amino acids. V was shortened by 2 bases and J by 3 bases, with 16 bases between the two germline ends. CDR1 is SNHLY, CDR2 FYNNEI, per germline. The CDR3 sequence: CASSEQDGRLDTEAFF. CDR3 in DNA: TGTGCCAGCAGTGAACAGGACGGGCGGTTGGACACTGAAGCTTTCTTT.

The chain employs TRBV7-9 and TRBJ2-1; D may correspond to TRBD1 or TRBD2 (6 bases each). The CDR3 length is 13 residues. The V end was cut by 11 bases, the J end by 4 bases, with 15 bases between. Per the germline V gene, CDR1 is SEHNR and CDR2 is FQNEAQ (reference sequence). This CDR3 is CAAGGGLYNEQFF. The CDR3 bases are TGTGCCGCCGGGGGCGGGCTTTACAATGAGCAGTTCTTC.

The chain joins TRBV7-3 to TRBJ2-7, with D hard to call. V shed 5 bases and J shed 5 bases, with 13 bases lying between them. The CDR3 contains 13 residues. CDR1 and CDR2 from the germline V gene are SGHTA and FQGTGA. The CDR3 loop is CASSARARDEQYF. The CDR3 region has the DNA TGTGCCAGCAGCGCACGGGCACGGGACGAGCAGTACTTC.

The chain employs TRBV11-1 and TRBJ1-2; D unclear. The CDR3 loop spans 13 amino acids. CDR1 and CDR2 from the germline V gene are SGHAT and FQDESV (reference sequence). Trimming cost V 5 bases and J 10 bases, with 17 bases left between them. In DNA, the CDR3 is TGTGCCAGCAGCCCCTTGACCGACCAGGCCTACACCTTC. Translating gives CASSPLTDQAYTF.

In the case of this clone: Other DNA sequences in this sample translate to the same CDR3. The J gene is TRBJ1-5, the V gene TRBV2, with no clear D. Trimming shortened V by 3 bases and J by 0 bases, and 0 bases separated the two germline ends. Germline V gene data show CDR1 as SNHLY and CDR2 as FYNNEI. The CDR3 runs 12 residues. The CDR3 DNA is TGTGCCAGCAGTGATAGCAATCAGCCCCAGCATTTT. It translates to CASSDSNQPQHF.

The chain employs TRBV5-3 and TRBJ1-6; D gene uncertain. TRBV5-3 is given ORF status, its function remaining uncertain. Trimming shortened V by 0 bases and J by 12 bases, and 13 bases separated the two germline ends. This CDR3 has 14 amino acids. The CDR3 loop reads CARSLGRGIGPLHF. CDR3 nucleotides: TGTGCCAGAAGCTTGGGACGTGGTATAGGACCCCTCCACTTT.

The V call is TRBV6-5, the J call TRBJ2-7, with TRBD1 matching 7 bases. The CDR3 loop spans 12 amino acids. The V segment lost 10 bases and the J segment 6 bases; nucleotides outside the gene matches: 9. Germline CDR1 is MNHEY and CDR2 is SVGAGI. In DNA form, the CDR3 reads TGTGCCACCGGGACAGTAAGCTCCGAGCAGTACTTC. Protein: CATGTVSSEQYF.

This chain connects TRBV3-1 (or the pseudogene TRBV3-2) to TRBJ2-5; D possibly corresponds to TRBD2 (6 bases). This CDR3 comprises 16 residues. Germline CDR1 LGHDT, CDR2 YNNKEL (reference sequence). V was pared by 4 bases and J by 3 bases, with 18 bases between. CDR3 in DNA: TGTGCCAGCAGCCTACTCGCGCCGGGGGTGGAAGAGACCCAGTACTTC. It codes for CASSLLAPGVEETQYF.

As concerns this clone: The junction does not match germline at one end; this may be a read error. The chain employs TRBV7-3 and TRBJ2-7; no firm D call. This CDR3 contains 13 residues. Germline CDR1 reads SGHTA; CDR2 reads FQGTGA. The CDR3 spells CASSLTDGYEQYF. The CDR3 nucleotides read TGTGCCAGCAGCCTAACGGACGGCTACGAGCAGTACTTC.

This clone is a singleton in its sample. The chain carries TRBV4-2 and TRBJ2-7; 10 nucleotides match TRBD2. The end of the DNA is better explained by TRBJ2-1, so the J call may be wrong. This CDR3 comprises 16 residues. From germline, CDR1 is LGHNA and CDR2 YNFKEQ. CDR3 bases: TGTGCCAGCAGCCAGCCTAGCGGGGGATCCTACAATGAGCAGTTCTTC. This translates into CASSQPSGGSYNEQFF.

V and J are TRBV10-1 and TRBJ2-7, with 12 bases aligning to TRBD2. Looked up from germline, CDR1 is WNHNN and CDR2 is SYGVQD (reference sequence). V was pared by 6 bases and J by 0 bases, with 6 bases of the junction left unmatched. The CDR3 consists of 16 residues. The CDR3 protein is CASSGGTSGPSYEQYF. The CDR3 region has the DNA TGCGCCAGCAGCGGAGGGACTAGCGGGCCCTCCTACGAGCAGTACTTC.

The CDR3 DNA is TGTGCCAGCAGCGTAGGGGCTAGCGGGGGCACCTACGAGCAGTACTTC. Translated, it gives CASSVGASGGTYEQYF. This chain links TRBV9 with TRBJ2-7, with 10 bases identical to TRBD2. Germline CDR1 and CDR2: SGDLS and YYNGEE. This CDR3 comprises 16 residues. V was clipped by 0 bases and J by 2 bases; unmatched bases: 5.

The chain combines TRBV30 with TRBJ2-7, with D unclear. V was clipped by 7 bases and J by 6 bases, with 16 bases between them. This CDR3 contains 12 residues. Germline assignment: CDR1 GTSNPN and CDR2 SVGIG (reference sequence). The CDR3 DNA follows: TGTGCCTCTATGGTGGGGATGGGCGAGCAGTACTTC. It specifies CASMVGMGEQYF. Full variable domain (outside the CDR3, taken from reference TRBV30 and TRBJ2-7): SQTIHQWPATLVQPVGSPLSLECTVEGTSNPNLYWYRQAAGRGLQLLFYSVGIGQISSEVPQNLSASRPQDRQFILSSKKLLLSDSGFYLCASMVGMGEQYFGPGTRLTVT.